This record looks at one T cell receptor (beta chain) sequence and its context. No antigen is known for it. This CDR3 has 16 residues. The germline V gene has CDR1 SGHRS and CDR2 YFSETQ. The germline V and J ends were trimmed by 0 bases and 2 bases, with 14 bases remaining between them. This specimen belongs to a study of blood T cells in healthy people across ages. Study-wide results and limits: Investigators viewed diversity estimates from one million T cells as underestimates, the study reported.

Together with a sample-barcoded 5' primer, a J-beta primer mix was included in a second PCR lasting about 7 to 11 cycles. Via MiXCR, TCRdb re-called the 5' RACE reads, giving one row per CDR3 protein. The sample lists hundreds of thousands of distinct CDR3 sequences, under 45% seen once, with nearly 20% in the top ten. The origin of this receptor is a man in his 60s in good health. Sequenced input: blood. The V call is TRBV5-1, the J call TRBJ1-2, with D maybe TRBD1 (5 bases). CDR3 sequence: CASSLGGVPLNYGYTF. The CDR3 nucleotides read TGCGCCAGCAGCTTGGGAGGGGTCCCCCTCAACTATGGCTACACCTTC.